This TCR beta chain comes out of a study of PD-L1 blockade in urothelial cancer. Per the germline V gene, CDR1 is SGHRS and CDR2 is YFSETQ. This CDR3 is built from 15 residues. Losses at the gene ends were 8 bases for V and 5 bases for J; bases not matched to a gene: 13. Libraries were prepared by immunoSEQ multiplex PCR; TCRdb keeps only in-frame clonotypes and omits some of them. The sample comprises about 49,000 clones, approximately 79% of which are singletons, and roughly 10% rests with the top ten. Documented time point: pretreatment peripheral blood. The receptor was isolated from a man aged 65-85 years with urothelial cancer. The source was PBMCs, collected around atezolizumab (anti-PD-L1) treatment. This chain connects TRBV5-1 to TRBJ2-1, with 7 positions matching TRBD2. In DNA, the CDR3 is TGCGCCAGTGGGAGGGAGGCTCCCACCAACAATGAGCAGTTCTTC. Its translation is CASGREAPTNNEQFF.